This record concerns one TCR beta chain sequence. Its antigen is unknown. This entry belongs to a study of shared clonotypes between healthy human individuals. The study, taken as a whole, reports: Clonotypes which were not shared had lower generation probabilities than clonotypes that all four donors shared.

Sequencing was performed with immunoSEQ multiplex PCR; in TCRdb, only in-frame clones are kept and a portion is missing. The sample records about 2.3 million clones, over 85% being singletons. The V end lost 2 bases, the J end lost 11 bases, and 14 bases lay between the germline ends. Germline V gives CDR1 SNHLY, CDR2 FYNNEI. The CDR3 has 13 residues. The sequenced sample was naive CD4+ T cells from PBMCs. Subset meaning: CD45RA+ positively selected. The TCR sequence derives from a man aged 18 to 30 in good health. Some clones in this sample may be carry-over from other donors' samples. The gene calls are TRBV2 and TRBJ2-3, with D unresolved. Here the CDR3 DNA reads TGTGCCAGCAGTGAAAGACGGGTCGAGGAGCAGTATTTT. Translated, it gives CASSERRVEEQYF.